This TCR beta chain was documented in a study of cytomegalovirus exposure and HLA in healthy donors. The PCR employed 60 Vbeta primers together with 13 Jbeta primers. Measured with immunoSEQ multiplex PCR; TCRdb has only the in-frame clones, and not every one. The sample holds 110,000 to 150,000 clones, around 75% seen once. V shed 10 bases and J 1 base; nucleotides not matched to a gene: 5. The CDR3 extends over 14 amino acids. Germline V CDR1 and CDR2: SNHLY, FYNNEI. The chain recombines TRBV2 with TRBJ2-1; 9 bases are a match to TRBD2. This TCR came from a man aged 60 to 75 in good health and CMV-seronegative. The sample taken for sequencing was PBMCs. This chain's CDR3 is CAIPTSGSYNEQFF. The CDR3 DNA follows: TGTGCCATTCCGACTAGCGGATCCTACAATGAGCAGTTCTTC. The whole variable domain, filled in from reference TRBV2 and TRBJ2-1, reads EPEVTQTPSHQVTQMGQEVILRCVPISNHLYFYWYRQILGQKVEFLVSFYNNEISEKSEIFDDQFSVERPDGSNFTLKIRSTKLEDSAMYFCAIPTSGSYNEQFFGPGTRLTVL.